This T cell receptor beta chain was profiled in a study of control samples from healthy donors and cancer patients. Repertoires were generated with immunoSEQ multiplex PCR, while TCRdb's copy carries only in-frame clones and drops some. The sample contains about 92,000 clones, roughly four fifths of which appear only once. Specimen: blood. The sequence came from a woman in her sixties or seventies in good health.

The CDR3 nucleotides read TGTGCCAGCAGCCATGAGGCGGCAGGGGGCGCGGTGGTTCGGGGGACCCAGTACTTC. Protein product: CASSHEAAGGAVVRGTQYF. The chain couples TRBV3-1 (or the pseudogene TRBV3-2) to TRBJ2-5; 8 bases line up with TRBD1. Trimming at V came to 3 bases and at J to 7 bases, leaving 22 bases not matched to a gene. This CDR3 spans 19 amino acids. Germline loops: CDR1 LGHDT, CDR2 YNNKEL (reference sequence).